Below, one T cell receptor (beta chain) is given with its context. This clone appeared once. Its cognate antigen has yet to be identified. Base qualities are not recorded, but no much larger clone differs from it by a single base. Sequences SEHNR (CDR1) and FQNEAQ (CDR2) are obtained from the germline V gene (reference sequence). V is trimmed back by 6 bases and J by 5 bases, and the junction contains 7 bases that no gene match accounts for. The CDR3 has 14 amino acids, counting the end cysteine and phenylalanine. Just the 42-base CDR3 DNA is kept, in frame starting at base 1. This specimen belongs to a study of shared clonotypes between healthy human individuals (TCRdb year 2020). Regarding the complete study: The cohort comprised two women and a few men aged 18 to 49 years. Per donor, three plates each were used for CD4 naive and CD4 memory, two for CD8 naive, and one for CD8 memory. To estimate repertoire size and how much clonotype sharing occurs between individuals, the study deeply sequenced the blood TCR repertoires of roughly 5 healthy adults. Libraries were prepared and TCR repertoires were sequenced by different laboratories using diverse techniques, in order to increase sequencing depth and limit assay-specific biases. Each donor's leukapheresis produced roughly between roughly 0.9 and 9 billion PBMCs. Paper-wide results and their limitations: Because the study included a small number of donors, the genetic and exposure-history diversity represented was limited. Across four donors, 5% to 6% of naive CD4, roughly 3.3% of naive CD8, roughly 2.3% of memory CD4, and around 0.4% of memory CD8 clonotypes were shared. Sampling was limited to blood, and TCR repertoires in tissue likely differ from TCR repertoires in blood. Even with the large sequencing depth, rarefaction of the sorted-subset datasets indicated that sequencing was incomplete. Compared with non-shared clonotypes, clonotypes shared by all four sorted-subset donors had higher generation probabilities. Pairwise subsampling led to the expectation that sequencing depth would affect the degree of clonotype sharing among donors. Estimated clonotype richness was generally larger for naive than for memory subsets.

TCR CDR3 regions were amplified from genomic DNA by multiplex PCR using the deep immunoSEQ assay. For each cell subset, the extracted genomic DNA was distributed evenly across all wells of several immunoSEQ 96-well plates, and each plate served as one replicate. For sorted subsets, each replicate PCR was loaded with around 220 ng genomic DNA, equivalent to about 30,000 T cell genomes. Purified libraries were measured with a Qubit 3.0 fluorometer, size-checked on a Bioanalyzer 2100, and measured again with the KAPA Library Quantification kit. A separate single-read 150-cycle Illumina NextSeq 550 flow cell was used to sequence each immunoSEQ 96-well plate. Per the source publication's procedure: Because the immunoSEQ output held only junctional sequences and lacked quality scores, the filtering could not match the filtering applied to full-length reads. Sequences were annotated with PyIR, a Python wrapper for IgBLAST v1.9, and V/J genes and CDR3 were assigned using IMGT germline references. Reads were removed for weak V/J assignments (E-value above 1e-6), missing CDR3, stop codons, out-of-frame junctions, or ambiguous translated residues. V3J clonotypes were defined by identical inferred V gene, J gene, and CDR3 amino acid sequence. To compute the percentage overlap between repertoires, the number of shared unique clonotypes was divided by the size of the smaller repertoire. Three approaches were used to assess repertoire richness: RTK rarefaction, the Chao1 estimator, and Recon v2.1 estimates of unobserved clonotypes. OLGA was used to compute generation probabilities for all TCRbeta clonotypes that the gDNA method yielded from a handful of donors. TCRdb mirrors the immuneACCESS table, restricted to in-frame sequences. Some clones are absent from its copies; in checked studies, under half trace to an unresolved V gene, and the reason for the others is unknown. The D gene and trimming were derived from the DNA, and the V and J assignments and clone size from that table. This sample is represented by 560,000 or so clones; approximately 96% of them were singletons. 0.11% of the sample is in the top ten clones.

CD8 naive samples consisted of CD45RO-negative cells that were positively selected for CCR7, yielding a CD45RA+CCR7+ population without TemRA cells. The donors were healthy, HIV-negative adults who had no recently reported acute infections or vaccinations. Only Caucasian adults living in Nashville, Tennessee, USA were represented among the donors. After blood collection by leukapheresis, PBMCs were isolated using Ficoll-Histopaque density gradient centrifugation and then cryopreserved in the vapor phase of liquid nitrogen. Analytical flow cytometry was used to check the purity and quantity of every magnetically sorted T cell population. Each sorted fraction had its genomic DNA isolated and then quantified by UV absorbance on a Nanodrop 2000c.

Recombination joined TRBV7-9 with TRBJ2-1; 7 central nucleotides agree with TRBD2. The sample was naive CD8+ T cells sorted from blood. The sample's cell subset or site label, in plain terms: CD45RA+CCR7+. The receptor comes from a woman aged 25 to 39 in good health. The CDR3 corresponds to CASSLLAYHNEQFF. The DNA is TGTGCCAGCAGTTTACTAGCGTACCACAATGAGCAGTTCTTC.